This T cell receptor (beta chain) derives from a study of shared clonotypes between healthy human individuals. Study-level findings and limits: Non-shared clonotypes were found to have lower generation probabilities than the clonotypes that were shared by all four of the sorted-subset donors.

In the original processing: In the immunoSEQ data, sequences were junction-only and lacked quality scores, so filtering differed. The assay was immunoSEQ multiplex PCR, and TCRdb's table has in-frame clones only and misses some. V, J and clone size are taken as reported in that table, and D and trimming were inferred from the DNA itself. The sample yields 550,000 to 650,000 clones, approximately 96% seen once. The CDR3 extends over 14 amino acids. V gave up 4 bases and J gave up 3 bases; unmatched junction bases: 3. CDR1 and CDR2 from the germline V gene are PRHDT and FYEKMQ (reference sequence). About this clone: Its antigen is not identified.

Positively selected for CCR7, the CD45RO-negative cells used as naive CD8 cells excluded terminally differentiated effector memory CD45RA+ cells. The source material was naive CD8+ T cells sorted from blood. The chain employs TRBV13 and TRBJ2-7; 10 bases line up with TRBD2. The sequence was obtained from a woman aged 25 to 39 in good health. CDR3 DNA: TGTGCCAGCAGCTATAGCGGGAGGCTCTACGAGCAGTACTTC. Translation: CASSYSGRLYEQYF.